A selection of T cell receptor beta chains follows, all from one sample in a study of blood T cell repertoires in COVID-19. Clones were sequenced by immunoSEQ multiplex PCR, and TCRdb holds only the in-frame ones, with some missing. The sample records fewer than 500,000 clones, roughly nine tenths being singletons. Sequencing was performed on PBMCs or T cells enriched from blood (not recorded which). Receptors were obtained from a woman aged 18-29 years who had recovered from COVID-19. CDR3s include the opening cysteine and the closing phenylalanine or tryptophan. The D gene is left open where the match is weak. Part of the rows lack a size; the others show once, few, many or a class for expanded clones.

j_call v_call clone_size d_call cdr3_nt cdr3_aa
TRBJ2-7 TRBV9 NA TRBD2 TGTGCCAGCAGCGTAGCACCCAATAGCGGGGGTAGGTACGAGCAGTACTTC CASSVAPNSGGRYEQYF
TRBJ2-2 TRBV18 NA TRBD2 TGTGCCAGCTCGCCCCCTAGCGGGGGGCCCACCGGGGAGCTGTTTTTT CASSPPSGGPTGELFF
TRBJ2-2 TRBV7-9 NA NA TGTGCCAGCAGCCCCCTGGACCCAGGGTACACCGGGGAGCTGTTTTTT CASSPLDPGYTGELFF
TRBJ2-5 TRBV15 once TRBD2 TGTGCCACCAGCAGAGGACTAGCGGAGGAAGAGACCCAGTACTTC CATSRGLAEEETQYF
TRBJ2-7 TRBV28 NA TRBD2 TGTGCCAGCAGTCTCCCGAGCGGGGGGGCCTGGGAGCAGTACTTC CASSLPSGGAWEQYF
TRBJ1-5 TRBV28 NA NA TGTGCCAGCAGTTTTCCCACTTTTAGCAATCAGCCCCAGCATTTT CASSFPTFSNQPQHF
TRBJ2-3 TRBV10-3 NA TRBD2 TGTGCCATCAGTGACCTAACTAGCGGCCGAACAGATACGCAGTATTTT CAISDLTSGRTDTQYF
TRBJ2-5 TRBV2 NA NA TGTGCCAGCAGTACAAACGGCGGGGTCGGAGAGACCCAGTACTTC CASSTNGGVGETQYF
TRBJ2-7 TRBV28 once NA TGTGCCAGCAGTCCCCTACCGGGGAAGTTTGAGCAGTACTTC CASSPLPGKFEQYF
TRBJ1-5 TRBV28 once TRBD1 TGTGCCAGCAGTTCCCCGGGACAGGGGAGAGGCATCAATCAGCCCCAGCATTTT CASSSPGQGRGINQPQHF
TRBJ2-1 TRBV7-3 few NA TGTGCCAGCAGCTTTCAGGGGATGAGGAATGAGCAGTTCTTC CASSFQGMRNEQFF
TRBJ2-3 TRBV6-5 NA NA TGTGCCAGCAGTTACTCGCCACAAGATACGCAGTATTTT CASSYSPQDTQYF
TRBJ2-7 TRBV6-5 NA NA TGTGCCAGCAGTTACCCCGACAGCTACGAGCAGTACTTC CASSYPDSYEQYF
TRBJ2-3 TRBV18 NA NA TGTGCCAGCTCACCGGAGGCAAGCACAGATACGCAGTATTTT CASSPEASTDTQYF
TRBJ1-4 TRBV28 NA NA TGTGCCAGCAGCGCACAGCCGCCTAATGAAAAACTGTTTTTT CASSAQPPNEKLFF
TRBJ1-1 TRBV3-1/TRBV3-2 NA NA TGTGCCAGCAGCCAAGGGGCTCGTACTGAAGCTTTCTTT CASSQGARTEAFF
TRBJ2-3 TRBV5-6 NA TRBD2 TGTGCCAGCAGCTTACTAGCGGGGACAGATACGCAGTATTTT CASSLLAGTDTQYF
TRBJ1-4 TRBV5-6 NA TRBD1 TGTGCCAGCAGCTTGAACAGGGGACTGTGGGGGGCTCAGGAAAAACTGTTTTTT CASSLNRGLWGAQEKLFF
TRBJ2-2 TRBV12-5 once NA TGTGCTAGTGGCGCCAATATAGGAGTCAACACCGGGGAGCTGTTTTTT CASGANIGVNTGELFF
TRBJ1-2 TRBV7-6 NA NA TGTGCCAGCAGCTTAGGGAGGAACGGTGGCTACACCTTC CASSLGRNGGYTF
TRBJ2-5 TRBV5-4 NA NA TGTGCCAGCAGCCCGGACGGGGGAAAGTCCACCGAGACCCAGTACTTC CASSPDGGKSTETQYF
TRBJ2-7 TRBV6-5 NA NA TGTGCCAGCAGTATTAAACAGGGCTACGAGCAGTACTTC CASSIKQGYEQYF
TRBJ1-1 TRBV2 NA TRBD1 TGTGCCAGCAGTGAGTGGTCGACAGGGTTGGCTTTCTTT CASSEWSTGLAFF
TRBJ1-5 TRBV15 NA NA TGTGCCACCAGCAGCGACCGTTACCGGGACACCCATAGCAATCAGCCCCAGCATTTT CATSSDRYRDTHSNQPQHF
TRBJ1-6 TRBV19 NA TRBD1 TGTGCCAGTAGTATTGGGACAGGGGGGTCACCCCTCCACTTT CASSIGTGGSPLHF
TRBJ1-2 TRBV19 NA TRBD1 TGTGCCAGTGGACAGGGGAGCTATGGCTACACCTTC CASGQGSYGYTF
TRBJ2-3 TRBV5-1 once NA TGCGCCAGCAGCTTGGGACTAGTAGAAGATACGCAGTATTTT CASSLGLVEDTQYF
TRBJ1-2 TRBV3-1/TRBV3-2 NA TRBD1 TGTGCCAGCAGCCAAGGTCAAGGGGGCGCGGAAGGCTACACCTTC CASSQGQGGAEGYTF
TRBJ1-5 TRBV29-1 NA NA TGCAGCGTAATACAGGCTAGCAATCAGCCCCAGCATTTT CSVIQASNQPQHF
TRBJ1-1 TRBV6-5 few NA TGTGCCAGCAGTTACTCTCGGGGATCGAACACTGAAGCTTTCTTT CASSYSRGSNTEAFF
TRBJ2-7 TRBV27 NA TRBD2 TGTGCCAGCAGTTTCCAGCGGGGTCCCTACGAGCAGTACTTC CASSFQRGPYEQYF
TRBJ1-1 TRBV5-1 NA NA TGCGCCAGCACCCTTGGCCCCACAGGGTCGAACACTGAAGCTTTCTTT CASTLGPTGSNTEAFF
TRBJ1-2 TRBV6-5 NA NA TGTGCCAGCAGTTACGGAGGGAACGGCTACACCTTC CASSYGGNGYTF
TRBJ1-2 TRBV5-1 NA TRBD1 TGCGCCAGCAGCCTAGGGACAGGGTCGGCCTATGGCTACACCTTC CASSLGTGSAYGYTF
TRBJ1-1 TRBV5-1 NA NA TGCGCCAGCAGCCCAACCGCGACAGGAGCGAACACTGAAGCTTTCTTT CASSPTATGANTEAFF
TRBJ1-2 TRBV6-6 NA TRBD1 TGTGCCACCGACGGACAGGGGGATGGCTACACCTTC CATDGQGDGYTF
TRBJ1-1 TRBV3-1/TRBV3-2 NA NA TGTGCCAGCAGCCAAGAAAGGGAGAAAGCTTTCTTT CASSQEREKAFF
TRBJ1-5 TRBV3-1/TRBV3-2 NA NA TGTGCCAGCAGCCAGGGTACAGCCCCCAGTCAGCCCCAGCATTTT CASSQGTAPSQPQHF
TRBJ1-2 TRBV6-5 NA NA TGTGCCAGCAGGCGCCCCACTTATGGCTACACCTTC CASRRPTYGYTF
TRBJ2-7 TRBV3-1/TRBV3-2 NA TRBD2 TGTGCCAGCAGCCGACTCAGCGGGGGGGCCTACGAGCAGTACTTC CASSRLSGGAYEQYF
TRBJ2-2 TRBV21-1 NA NA TGTGCCAGCAGCAATAGAAAAAACACCGGGGAGCTGTTTTTT CASSNRKNTGELFF
TRBJ1-5 TRBV27 NA TRBD1 TGTGCCAGCAGGAGACAGGGCCTTGGGCAGCCCCAGCATTTT CASRRQGLGQPQHF
TRBJ1-1 TRBV12-1 NA NA TGTGCCAGCAGCTGCAACAGGCTCTGCACTGAAGCTTTCTTT CASSCNRLCTEAFF
TRBJ2-1 TRBV3-1/TRBV3-2 NA TRBD1 TGTGCCAGCAGCCAAGTACCGGGACAGATTGAGCAGTTCTTC CASSQVPGQIEQFF
TRBJ1-5 TRBV28 NA TRBD1 TGTGCCAGCAGTCCCGGGACAGAAAATCAGCCCCAGCATTTT CASSPGTENQPQHF
TRBJ1-2 TRBV27 NA TRBD1 TGTGCCAGCAGAAGGGGGCGATTTCTCTATGGCTACACCTTC CASRRGRFLYGYTF
TRBJ1-4 TRBV5-1 NA NA TGCGCCAGCACCACCGGCGGGACAACTAATGAAAAACTGTTTTTT CASTTGGTTNEKLFF
TRBJ1-5 TRBV6-5 few NA TGTGCCAGCAGCCGCGGGTGGGCAGGTCAGCCCCAGCATTTT CASSRGWAGQPQHF